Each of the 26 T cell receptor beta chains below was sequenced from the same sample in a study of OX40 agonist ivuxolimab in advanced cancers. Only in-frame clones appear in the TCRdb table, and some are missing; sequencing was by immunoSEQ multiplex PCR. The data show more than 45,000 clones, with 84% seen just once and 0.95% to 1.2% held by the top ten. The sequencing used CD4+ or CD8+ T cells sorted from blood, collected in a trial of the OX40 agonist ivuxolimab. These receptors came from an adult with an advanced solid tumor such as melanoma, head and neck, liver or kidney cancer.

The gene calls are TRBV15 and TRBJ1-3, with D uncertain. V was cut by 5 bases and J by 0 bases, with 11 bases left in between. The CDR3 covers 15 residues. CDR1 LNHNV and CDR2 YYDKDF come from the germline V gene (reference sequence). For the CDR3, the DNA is TGTGCCACCAGCCAAAGCCCCTTCTCTGGAAACACCATATATTTT. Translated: CATSQSPFSGNTIYF.

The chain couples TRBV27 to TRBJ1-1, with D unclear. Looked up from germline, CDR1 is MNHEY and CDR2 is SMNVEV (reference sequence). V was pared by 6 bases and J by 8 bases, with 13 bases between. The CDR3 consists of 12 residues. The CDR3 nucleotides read TGTGCCAGCAGCAATCTCCTGCGGGAAGCTTTCTTT. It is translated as CASSNLLREAFF.

Written as DNA, the CDR3 is TGTGCCACCAGCAGAGGGGGACAGGGCAACTATGGCTACACCTTC. Its translation is CATSRGGQGNYGYTF. This sequence joins TRBV15 and TRBJ1-2; 9 positions agree with TRBD1. J was trimmed by 2 bases and V by 1 base; bases with no gene match: 2. There are 15 residues in the CDR3. Germline-derived CDR1 and CDR2 are LNHNV and YYDKDF (reference sequence). The full variable domain, in which reference TRBV15 and TRBJ1-2 provide the parts outside the CDR3, is DAMVIQNPRYQVTQFGKPVTLSCSQTLNHNVMYWYQQKSSQAPKLLFHYYDKDFNNEADTPDNFQSRRPNTSFCFLDIRSPGLGDTAMYLCATSRGGQGNYGYTFGSGTRLTVV.

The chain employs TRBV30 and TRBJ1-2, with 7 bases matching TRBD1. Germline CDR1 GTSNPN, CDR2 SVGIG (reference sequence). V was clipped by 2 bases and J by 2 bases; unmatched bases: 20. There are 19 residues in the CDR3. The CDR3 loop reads CAWSRPRAQGRRFNYGYTF. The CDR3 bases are TGTGCCTGGAGTAGGCCAAGAGCACAGGGGCGCCGATTCAACTATGGCTACACCTTC. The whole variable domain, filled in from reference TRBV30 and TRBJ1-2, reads SQTIHQWPATLVQPVGSPLSLECTVEGTSNPNLYWYRQAAGRGLQLLFYSVGIGQISSEVPQNLSASRPQDRQFILSSKKLLLSDSGFYLCAWSRPRAQGRRFNYGYTFGSGTRLTVV.

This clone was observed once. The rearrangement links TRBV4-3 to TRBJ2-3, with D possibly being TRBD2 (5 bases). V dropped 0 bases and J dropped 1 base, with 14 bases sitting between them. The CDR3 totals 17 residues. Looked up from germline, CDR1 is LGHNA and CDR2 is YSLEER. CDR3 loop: CASSQEIGRGGTDTQYF. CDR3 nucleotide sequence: TGCGCCAGCAGCCAAGAAATAGGACGGGGTGGCACAGATACGCAGTATTTT.

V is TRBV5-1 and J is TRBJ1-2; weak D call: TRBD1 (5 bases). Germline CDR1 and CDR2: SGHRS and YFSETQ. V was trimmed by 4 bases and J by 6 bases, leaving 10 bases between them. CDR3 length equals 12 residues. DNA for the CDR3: TGCGCCAGCAGCCCCGGGACTCATGGCTACACCTTC. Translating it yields CASSPGTHGYTF.

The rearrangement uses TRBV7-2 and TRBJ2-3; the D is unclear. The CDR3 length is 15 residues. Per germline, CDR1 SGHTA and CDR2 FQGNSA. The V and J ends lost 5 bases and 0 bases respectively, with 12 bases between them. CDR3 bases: TGTGCCAGCAGCACCTCTAGAGCTAGCACAGATACGCAGTATTTT. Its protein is CASSTSRASTDTQYF. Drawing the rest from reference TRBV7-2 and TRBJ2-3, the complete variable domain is GAGVSQSPSNKVTEKGKDVELRCDPISGHTALYWYRQSLGQGLEFLIYFQGNSAPDKSGLPSDRFSAERTGGSVSTLTIQRTQQEDSAVYLCASSTSRASTDTQYFGPGTRLTVL.

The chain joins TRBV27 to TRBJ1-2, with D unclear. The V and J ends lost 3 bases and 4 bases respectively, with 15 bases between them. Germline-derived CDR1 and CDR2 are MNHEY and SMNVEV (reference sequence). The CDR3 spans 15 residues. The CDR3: CASSFTGRPFYGYTF. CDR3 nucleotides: TGTGCCAGCAGTTTTACGGGCAGACCATTCTATGGCTACACCTTC.

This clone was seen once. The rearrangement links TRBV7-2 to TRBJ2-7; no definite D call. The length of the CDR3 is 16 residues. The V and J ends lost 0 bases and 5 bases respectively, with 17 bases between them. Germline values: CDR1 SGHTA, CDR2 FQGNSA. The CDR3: CASSLAVVTILNEQYF. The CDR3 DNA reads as TGTGCCAGCAGCTTAGCGGTGGTTACCATTCTTAACGAGCAGTACTTC.

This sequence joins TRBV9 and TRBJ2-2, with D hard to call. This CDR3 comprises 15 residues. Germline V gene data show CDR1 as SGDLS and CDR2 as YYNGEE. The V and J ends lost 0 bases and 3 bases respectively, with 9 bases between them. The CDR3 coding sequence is TGTGCCAGCAGCGTAGTAGCCGGCGACACCGGGGAGCTGTTTTTT. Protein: CASSVVAGDTGELFF.

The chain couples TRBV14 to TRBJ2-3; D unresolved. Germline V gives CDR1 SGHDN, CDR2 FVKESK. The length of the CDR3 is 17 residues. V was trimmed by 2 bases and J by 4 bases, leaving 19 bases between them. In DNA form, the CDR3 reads TGTGCCAGCAGCCAAAGATTGCCAGGTTGGGGTCCAGATACGCAGTATTTT. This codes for CASSQRLPGWGPDTQYF.

CDR3 sequence: CSVETPLPMNTEAFF. CDR3 nucleotides: TGCAGCGTAGAGACGCCCCTACCTATGAACACTGAAGCTTTCTTT. The chain has TRBV29-1 and TRBJ1-1; no clear D. Germline V lookup: CDR1 SQVTM, CDR2 ANQGSEA. Trimming took off 6 bases at V and 0 bases at J, with 17 bases between the two ends. The CDR3 runs to 15 residues. The full variable domain, its missing parts supplied by reference TRBV29-1 and TRBJ1-1, is SAVISQKPSRDICQRGTSLTIQCQVDSQVTMMFWYRQQPGQSLTLIATANQGSEATYESGFVIDKFPISRPNLTFSTLTVSNMSPEDSSIYLCSVETPLPMNTEAFFGQGTRLTVV.

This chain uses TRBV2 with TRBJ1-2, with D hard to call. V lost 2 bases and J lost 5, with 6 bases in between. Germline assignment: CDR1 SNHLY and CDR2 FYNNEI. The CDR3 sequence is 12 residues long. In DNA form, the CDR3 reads TGTGCCAGCAGTGAATTGGTATATGGCTACACCTTC. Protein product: CASSELVYGYTF.

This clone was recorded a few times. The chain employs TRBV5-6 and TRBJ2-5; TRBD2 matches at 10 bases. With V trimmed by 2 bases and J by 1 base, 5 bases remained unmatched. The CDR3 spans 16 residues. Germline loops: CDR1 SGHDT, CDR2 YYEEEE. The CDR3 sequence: CASSFILAGAQETQYF. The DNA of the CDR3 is TGTGCCAGCAGCTTTATCCTAGCGGGAGCCCAAGAGACCCAGTACTTC.

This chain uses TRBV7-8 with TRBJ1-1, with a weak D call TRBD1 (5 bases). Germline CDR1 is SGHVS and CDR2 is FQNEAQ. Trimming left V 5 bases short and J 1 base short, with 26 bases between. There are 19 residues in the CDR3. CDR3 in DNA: TGTGCCAGCAGCACCCGCATACGCCAGGGACGCTCTCGGAACACTGAAGCTTTCTTT. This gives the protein CASSTRIRQGRSRNTEAFF.

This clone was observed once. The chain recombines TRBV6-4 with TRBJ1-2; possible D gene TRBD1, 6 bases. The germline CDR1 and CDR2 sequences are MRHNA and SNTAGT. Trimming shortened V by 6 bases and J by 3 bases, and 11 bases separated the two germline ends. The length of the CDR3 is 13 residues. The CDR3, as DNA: TGTGCCAGCAGCAGGGGCGCTGACTATGGCTACACCTTC. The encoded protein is CASSRGADYGYTF.

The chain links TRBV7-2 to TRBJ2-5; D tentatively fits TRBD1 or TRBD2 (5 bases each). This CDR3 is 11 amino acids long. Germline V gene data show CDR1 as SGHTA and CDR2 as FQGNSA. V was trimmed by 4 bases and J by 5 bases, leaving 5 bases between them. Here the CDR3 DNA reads TGTGCCAGCAGCTGGGGGGAGACCCAGTACTTC. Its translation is CASSWGETQYF.

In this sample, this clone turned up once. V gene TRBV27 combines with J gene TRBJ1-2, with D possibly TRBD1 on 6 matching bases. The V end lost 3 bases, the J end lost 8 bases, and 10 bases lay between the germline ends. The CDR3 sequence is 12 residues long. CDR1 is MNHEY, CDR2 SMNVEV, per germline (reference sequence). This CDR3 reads CASSFRGSGYTF. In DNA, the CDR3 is TGTGCCAGCAGTTTTAGGGGGTCAGGCTACACCTTC.

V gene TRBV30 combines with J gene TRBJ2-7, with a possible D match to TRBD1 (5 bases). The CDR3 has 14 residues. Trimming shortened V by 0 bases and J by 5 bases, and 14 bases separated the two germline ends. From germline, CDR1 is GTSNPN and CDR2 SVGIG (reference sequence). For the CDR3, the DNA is TGTGCCTGGAGTGTATGGGCAGGGATCAACGAGCAGTACTTC. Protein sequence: CAWSVWAGINEQYF.

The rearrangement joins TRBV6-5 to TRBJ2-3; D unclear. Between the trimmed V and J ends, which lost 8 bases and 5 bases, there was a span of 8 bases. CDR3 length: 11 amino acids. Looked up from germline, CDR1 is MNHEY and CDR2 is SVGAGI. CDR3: CASAFLDTQYF. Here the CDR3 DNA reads TGTGCCAGCGCTTTCCTAGATACGCAGTATTTT.

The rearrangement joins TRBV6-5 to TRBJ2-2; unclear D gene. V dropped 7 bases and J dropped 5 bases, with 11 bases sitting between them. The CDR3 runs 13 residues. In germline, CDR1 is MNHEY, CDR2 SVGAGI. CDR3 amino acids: CASTRLLTGELFF. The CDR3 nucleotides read TGTGCCAGCACCCGACTTTTAACCGGGGAGCTGTTTTTT.

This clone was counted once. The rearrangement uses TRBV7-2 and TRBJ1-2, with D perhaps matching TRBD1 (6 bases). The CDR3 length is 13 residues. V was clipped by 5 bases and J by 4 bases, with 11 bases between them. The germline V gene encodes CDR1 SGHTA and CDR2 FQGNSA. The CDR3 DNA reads TGTGCCAGCAGCGAACAGGGTCTCTATGGCTACACCTTC. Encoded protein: CASSEQGLYGYTF.

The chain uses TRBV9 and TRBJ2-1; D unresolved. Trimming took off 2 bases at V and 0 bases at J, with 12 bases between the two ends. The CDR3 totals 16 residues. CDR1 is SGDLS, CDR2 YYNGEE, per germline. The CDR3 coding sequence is TGTGCCAGCAGCGTCTTAGGGCAAAGCTCCTACAATGAGCAGTTCTTC. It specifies CASSVLGQSSYNEQFF.

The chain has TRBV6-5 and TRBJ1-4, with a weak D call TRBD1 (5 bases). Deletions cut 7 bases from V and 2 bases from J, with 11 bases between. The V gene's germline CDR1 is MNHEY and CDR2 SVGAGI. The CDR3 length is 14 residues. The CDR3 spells CASKNGDTNEKLFF. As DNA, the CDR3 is TGTGCCAGCAAGAACGGGGACACTAATGAAAAACTGTTTTTT.

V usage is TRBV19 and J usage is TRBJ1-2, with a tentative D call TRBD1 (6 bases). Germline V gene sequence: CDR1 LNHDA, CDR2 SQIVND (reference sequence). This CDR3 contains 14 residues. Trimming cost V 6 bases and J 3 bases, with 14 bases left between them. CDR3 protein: CASRSLAGDYGYTF. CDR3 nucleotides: TGTGCCAGTAGGTCCCTTGCAGGGGACTATGGCTACACCTTC. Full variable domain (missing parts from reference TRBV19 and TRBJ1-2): DGGITQSPKYLFRKEGQNVTLSCEQNLNHDAMYWYRQDPGQGLRLIYYSQIVNDFQKGDIAEGYSVSREKKESFPLTVTSAQKNPTAFYLCASRSLAGDYGYTFGSGTRLTVV.

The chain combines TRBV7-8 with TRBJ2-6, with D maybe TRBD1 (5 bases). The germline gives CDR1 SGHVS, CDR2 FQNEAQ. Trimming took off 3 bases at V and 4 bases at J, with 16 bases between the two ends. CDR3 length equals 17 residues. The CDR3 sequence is CASSLAGWYSGANVLTF. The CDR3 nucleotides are TGTGCCAGCAGCTTGGCAGGGTGGTACTCCGGGGCCAACGTCCTGACTTTC.